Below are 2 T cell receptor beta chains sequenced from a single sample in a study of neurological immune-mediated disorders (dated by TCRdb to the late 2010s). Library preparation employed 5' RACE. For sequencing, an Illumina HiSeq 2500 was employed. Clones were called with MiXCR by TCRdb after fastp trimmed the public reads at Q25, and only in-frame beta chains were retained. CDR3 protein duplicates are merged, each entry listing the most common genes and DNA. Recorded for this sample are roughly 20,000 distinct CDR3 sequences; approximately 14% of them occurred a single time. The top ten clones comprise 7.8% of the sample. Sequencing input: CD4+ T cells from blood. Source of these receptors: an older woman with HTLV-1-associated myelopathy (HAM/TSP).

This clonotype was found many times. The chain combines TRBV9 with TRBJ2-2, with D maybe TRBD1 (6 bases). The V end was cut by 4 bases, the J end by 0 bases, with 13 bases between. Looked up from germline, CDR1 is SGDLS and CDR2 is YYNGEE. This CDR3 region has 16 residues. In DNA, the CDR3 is TGTGCCAGCAGCTCCCGACAGGTCGCGAACACCGGGGAGCTGTTTTTT. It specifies CASSSRQVANTGELFF.

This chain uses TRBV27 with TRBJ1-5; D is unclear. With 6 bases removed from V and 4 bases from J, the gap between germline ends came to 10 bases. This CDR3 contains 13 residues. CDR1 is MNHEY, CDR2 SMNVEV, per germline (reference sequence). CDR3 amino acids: CASSAARNQPQHF. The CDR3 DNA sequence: TGTGCCAGCAGCGCGGCAAGGAATCAGCCCCAGCATTTT.